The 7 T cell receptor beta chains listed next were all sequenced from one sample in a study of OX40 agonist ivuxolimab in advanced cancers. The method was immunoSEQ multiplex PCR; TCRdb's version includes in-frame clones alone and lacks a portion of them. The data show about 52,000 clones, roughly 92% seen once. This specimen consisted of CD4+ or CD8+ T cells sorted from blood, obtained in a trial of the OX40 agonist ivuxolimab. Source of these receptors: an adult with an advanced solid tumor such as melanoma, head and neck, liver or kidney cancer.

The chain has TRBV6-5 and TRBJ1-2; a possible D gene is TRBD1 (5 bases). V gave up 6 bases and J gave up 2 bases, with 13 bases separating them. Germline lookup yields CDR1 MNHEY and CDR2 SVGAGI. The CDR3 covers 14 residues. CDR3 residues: CASSEIDRNYGYTF. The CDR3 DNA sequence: TGTGCCAGCAGCGAGATAGACAGAAACTATGGCTACACCTTC.

The CDR3 DNA sequence: TGTGCCAGTACCGCCGGGACAGCTTCCTACGAGCAGTACTTC. Translation: CASTAGTASYEQYF. This chain links TRBV19 with TRBJ2-7; 7 bases fit TRBD1. CDR1 and CDR2 (germline): LNHDA, SQIVND (reference sequence). The length of the CDR3 is 14 residues. V lost 7 bases and J lost 1; bases outside the gene matches: 7.

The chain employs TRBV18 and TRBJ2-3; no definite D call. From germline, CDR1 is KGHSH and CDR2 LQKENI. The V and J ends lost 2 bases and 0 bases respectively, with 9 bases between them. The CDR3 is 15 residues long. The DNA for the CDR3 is TGTGCCAGCTCACCAGCGGTATCCAGCACAGATACGCAGTATTTT. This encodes CASSPAVSSTDTQYF.

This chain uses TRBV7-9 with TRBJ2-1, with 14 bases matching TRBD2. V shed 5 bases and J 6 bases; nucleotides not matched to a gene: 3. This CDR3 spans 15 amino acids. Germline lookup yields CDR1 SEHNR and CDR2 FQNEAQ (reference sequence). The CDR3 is CASSPGLAGGNEQFF. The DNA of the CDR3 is TGTGCCAGCAGCCCCGGACTAGCGGGAGGCAATGAGCAGTTCTTC.

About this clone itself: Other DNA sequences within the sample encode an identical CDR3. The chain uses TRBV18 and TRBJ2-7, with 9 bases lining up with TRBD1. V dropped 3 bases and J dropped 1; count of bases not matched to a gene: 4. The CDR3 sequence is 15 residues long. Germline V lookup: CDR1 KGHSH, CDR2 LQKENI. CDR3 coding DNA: TGTGCCAGCTCACCCCGGGACAGGGCTTCCTACGAGCAGTACTTC. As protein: CASSPRDRASYEQYF.

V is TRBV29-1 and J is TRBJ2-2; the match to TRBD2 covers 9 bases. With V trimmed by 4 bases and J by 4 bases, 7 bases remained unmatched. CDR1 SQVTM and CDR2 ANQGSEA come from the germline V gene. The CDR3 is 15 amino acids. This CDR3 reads CSVAPRGGGTGELFF. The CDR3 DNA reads TGCAGCGTTGCCCCGCGGGGGGGCGGCACCGGGGAGCTGTTTTTT.

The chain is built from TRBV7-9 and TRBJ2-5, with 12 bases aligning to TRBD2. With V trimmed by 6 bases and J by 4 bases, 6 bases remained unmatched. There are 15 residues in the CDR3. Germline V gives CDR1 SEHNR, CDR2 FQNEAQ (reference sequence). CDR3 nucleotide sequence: TGTGCCAGCAGTCCGGGACTAGCGGGTGCAGAGACCCAGTACTTC. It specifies CASSPGLAGAETQYF.